The text below deals with one T cell receptor (beta chain). Germline CDR1 and CDR2: MDHEN and SYDVKM. The CDR3 runs to 15 residues. Losses at the gene ends were 6 bases for V and 7 bases for J; bases not matched to a gene: 10. The sample is drawn from a study of blood T cell repertoires in COVID-19. As for the study in general: Whether acute or convalescent, the COVID-19 samples came from the United States, Italy and Spain. The cDNA or gDNA used as material had been derived from T cells, B-cell-depleted T cells, or PBMCs.

In the original processing: By means of reference gene primer amplification, nucleated cell counts were estimated. TCRdb keeps only in-frame clones here, not all; method: immunoSEQ multiplex PCR. V and J calls and clone size are as listed in that table; D and trimming were resolved from the DNA. The profile shows 200,000 to 250,000 clones, approximately 79% of them singletons. Sample: peripheral blood. The gene calls are TRBV28 and TRBJ1-5; 9 bases line up with TRBD1. The sequence was obtained from a human donor in a cohort sampled during active COVID-19. CDR3 protein: CASRTPGQGHQPQHF. CDR3 sequence (DNA): TGTGCCAGCAGGACACCGGGACAGGGACACCAGCCCCAGCATTTT.